One T cell receptor (beta chain) is described in this entry. Its antigen remains undetermined. Within one base of it there is no much larger clone, and no base qualities were kept. The cohort consisted of hundreds of healthy bone marrow donors. Cohort members were all nominally healthy when sampled, although unrecorded immune exposures were likely present. The donor was CMV seropositive and belonged to the group of about 290 seropositive cohort members. A peripheral blood sample was collected from each donor, and TCR beta sequencing was performed on peripheral blood mononuclear cells. The Qiagen DNeasy Blood Extraction Kit was used to extract genomic DNA from the blood cell samples. The entry originates in a study of cytomegalovirus exposure and HLA in healthy donors (TCRdb year 2017). For context, the study as a whole: In an earlier analysis of fewer than 750 of the donors, 276 Gb of sequence data and some 120 million unique TCR beta sequences from about 190 million T cells were reported. In an earlier analysis of 550 to 700 of the donors, high-throughput TCR beta sequencing was used to judge whether each TCR beta V gene segment behaved as functional or pseudogenic. Every repertoire in the discovery cohort had been generated on one and the same sequencing platform. The study profiled the T cell repertoires of approximately 700 subjects by immunosequencing and related them to cytomegalovirus serostatus. In a later genetic analysis, genome-wide SNP genotypes for 398 of the 666 donors were used, and that subset was treated as a discovery cohort. In the later analysis, no new phenotypic data were used to find candidate immune exposures; instead, reliance was placed on TCR beta sequences and their occurrence across donors. On average, around 240,000 unique TCR beta nucleotide sequences were sequenced per donor among 398 genotyped donors of the cohort, with about 19% of those sequences being non-productive. Of the 300 to 400 genotyped donors, approximately 80% fell in the genetic ancestry cluster associated with self-reported Caucasian donors. A later analysis re-examined previously published TCR beta repertoires from 610 or so donors and added high-resolution HLA genotyping to investigate patterns of TCR occurrence. The number of donors typed differed by locus, with roughly 629-640 for A, B, C, DRB1 and DQB1, 522 for DQA1, under 610 for DPA1, and under 490 for DPB1. To predict cytomegalovirus infection status, the study combined high-throughput TCR immunosequencing, statistical association of individual TCRs with disease status, and machine learning. Both class I and class II loci were covered by HLA typing, at four-digit resolution. Donor age, sex, ethnicity and CMV serostatus were compiled together with the repertoire data. A separate validation cohort of more than 100 different subjects was used in addition to the roughly 640-subject first cohort. The study was designed to test whether signatures of past pathogen exposure could be identified by cataloging public T cell receptors. About 310 gigabases of sequencing data and tens of millions of unique TCR sequences were included in an early release covering roughly 600 HLA-typed donors. Roughly 5 DR-DQ haplotypes were handled as single units for association and clustering because linkage in the cohort was strong. What the work shows at the level of the full study, not this receptor alone: Most TCR sequences were seen in very few donors, while some public TCRs were found in many individuals. The classifier was reported to diagnose cytomegalovirus status with high specificity and sensitivity in both the original and validation cohorts. The study listed approximately 150 TCR beta chains as associated with cytomegalovirus. Several of the top co-occurrence clusters appeared to be linked to parvovirus B19, influenza, CMV and Epstein-Barr virus, according to a later analysis. The authors suggested that the approach could potentially be extended to other disease states and immunological phenotypes. In vitro tests confirmed that a few of the cytomegalovirus-associated TCR beta chains recognize cytomegalovirus antigens. CMV serostatus was the only immune exposure information available for the cohort. Roughly uniform sequencing depth across donors was assumed in presence/absence analyses, although this assumption may not hold. A further reported finding was that TCR beta sequences accurately predicted the HLA-A and HLA-B alleles for most subjects in the first cohort. Because HLA typing was unavailable for some donors at each locus, only the typed subset was used in association tests. Correlated functional status among segregating V segments might be attributable to linkage disequilibrium, but an unknown experimental factor could not be ruled out. In a later analysis, HLA-associated TCR beta chains showed more clonal expansion and lower generation probabilities than non-associated chains that were equally common. A later analysis associated 17,000 or so TCR beta sequences with specific HLA alleles at a false discovery rate of 0.05. Compared with the approximately 700-donor mean, donors in an Asian-associated ancestry cluster had fewer N-insertions in productive TCRs, according to a later genetic analysis. An association between a missense DCLRE1C variant and V-gene and J-gene trimming of TCR beta chains was found in a later genetic analysis and replicated in an independent cohort. In a later analysis, most CMV-associated TCR beta chains were found to appear HLA-restricted, with HLA associations seemingly driven largely by CMV exposure. Some IMGT-functional V segments, including TRBV6-2 and TRBV6-3, could not be told apart with the 87-base-pair reads, so those segments were excluded. In this cohort, only TCR beta chains were sequenced, and detectable features were limited by the absence of alpha or paired-chain data. A cluster of highly shared sequence variants was judged likely to be a technical artifact of the sequencing pipeline. Because counts were too low, roughly 16 rarely observed V segments, including chromosome 9 orphons, were left out of the earlier analysis of some 640 of the donors. In an earlier analysis of 587 of the donors, most TCR beta V segments appeared in productive rearrangements about 90% or about 30% of the time, broadly matching IMGT annotations. When HLA alleles, especially DR and DQ, strongly co-occurred, attributing TCR associations to individual alleles was difficult. In a later analysis, the rate of TCR association differed among HLA loci, with DRB1 alleles having the most associated TCRs and HLA-C alleles having the fewest.

The library relied on the immunoSEQ multiplex PCR assay. For the multiplex PCR, a mixture combining 60 forward primers for TCR Vbeta segments and 13 reverse primers for TCR Jbeta segments was used. The CDR3 region of rearranged TCR beta genes was amplified from genomic DNA by a multiplex PCR assay. The amplified TCR beta libraries were sequenced on the Illumina HiSeq System as 87-base-pair reads. The authors' pipeline ran thus. A later analysis counted approximately 74 million unique TCR beta chains across the 500 to 850 repertoires, and some 11 million of these chains were shared by at least two donors. To remove PCR and sequencing errors, raw reads were error-corrected and collapsed into unique sequences using a nearest-neighbor algorithm that merged closely related sequences. V, D and J gene segments were assigned by aligning CDR3 sequences to IMGT reference sequences. For a sequence to be retained, a match of at least six nucleotides was required to both a V gene segment and a J gene segment. Rearrangements were called productive when the CDR3 lacked stop codons and stayed in frame with V and J; all others were non-productive. CDR3 was defined by IMGT convention, running from the second conserved V-encoded cysteine to the conserved J-encoded phenylalanine. The earlier analysis of about 590 of the donors excluded sequences that lacked an unambiguous match to a single V gene segment. In an earlier analysis of approximately 550 of the donors, V segments were called functional above 56.7% productive rearrangements and were called segregating when the between-donor standard deviation exceeded 5%. To diagnose cytomegalovirus status from the catalog of TCR beta chain sequences, a statistical classification framework was built. In a later analysis, TCR nucleotide sequences were compared against IMGT/GENE-DB human TR gene sequences so that V and J genes could be assigned. In a later analysis, CDR3 sequences and most-parsimonious VDJ recombination scenarios were assigned using the TCRdist pipeline. In a later analysis, each TCR beta chain was defined by its CDR3 amino acid sequence together with its V-gene family, and reads lacking a unique V-gene family were excluded. To address suspected cross-contamination and a sequencing artifact, a later analysis removed roughly 640 highly shared, low-generation-probability nucleotide sequences. In a later analysis, a clonal expansion index was calculated for each public chain from normalized within-repertoire ranks of inferred template counts. A later analysis computed generation probabilities with a VDJ recombination model fitted to out-of-frame rearrangements, and checked the results against IGoR. Hypergeometric tests were used in a later analysis to score TCR-TCR, TCR-HLA and TCR-CMV co-occurrence, with a repertoire-size bias correction applied to the TCR pairs. False discovery rates were estimated in a later analysis by permuting HLA or CMV assignments 20 times. In a later analysis, co-occurring TCRs were grouped using DBSCAN, and TCRdist sequence similarity was added for clustering within HLA-allele-positive subsets. Co-occurrence clustering excluded repertoires with fewer than 30,000 or more than 120,000 public chains, plus five with anomalous nucleotide sharing. Here the immuneACCESS table is served through TCRdb, limited to in-frame sequences with V and J called. Missing clones are a known gap in these copies; in checked studies unresolved V genes cover under half, and the rest lacks a known reason. The DNA gave D and trimming, while V, J and clone size come from that table. This sample gives around 200,000 clones in total; over 80% of them show up just once. Of the sample, around 6% is held by the ten largest clones.

CDR1 SEHNR and CDR2 FQNEAQ were looked up in the germline V gene (reference sequence). The CDR3 holds 14 amino acids from the cysteine to the phenylalanine. The only DNA kept is the CDR3, 42 bases in frame from the first base. V was cut back by 5 bases and J by 0 bases, leaving a gap of 9 bases between them. The chain joins TRBV7-9 to TRBJ2-3; TRBD1 is a possible D gene, resting on 6 matching bases. The sequence was collected from a middle-aged man in good health and CMV-seropositive. The sample consisted of PBMCs. The CDR3 here reads CASSQQGSTDTQYF. The base sequence is TGTGCCAGCAGCCAACAGGGTAGCACAGATACGCAGTATTTT. The full variable domain, with segments outside the CDR3 supplied by the reference TRBV7-9 and TRBJ2-3 proteins, appears as DTGVSQNPRHKITKRGQNVTFRCDPISEHNRLYWYRQTLGQGPEFLTYFQNEAQLEKSRLLSDRFSAERPKGSFSTLEIQRTEQGDSAMYLCASSQQGSTDTQYFGPGTRLTVL.